The sequence of this T cell receptor (beta chain) was determined in a study of blood T cell repertoires in COVID-19. Study overall: Whether acute or convalescent, the COVID-19 samples came from the United States, Italy and Spain.

This table comes from immunoSEQ multiplex PCR, and its TCRdb copy is limited to in-frame clones, with some not included. The data contain just over 650,000 clones, 75% to 90% of them singletons. This clone was detected only once. This CDR3 region has 14 residues. Trimming at V came to 3 bases and at J to 4 bases, leaving 2 bases not matched to a gene. Germline lookup yields CDR1 MGHDK and CDR2 SYGVNS. Sequencing was done on a sample of peripheral blood. The sequence derives from a woman aged 18-29 years with acute or convalescent COVID-19. The chain combines TRBV25-1 with TRBJ1-4; 7 nucleotides agree with TRBD1. The CDR3 DNA reads as TGTGCCAGCAGTGAGCACAGGGGTAATGAAAAACTGTTTTTT. Amino acid sequence: CASSEHRGNEKLFF.